A selection of T cell receptor beta chains follows, all from one sample in a study of blood T cell repertoires in COVID-19. Generated by immunoSEQ multiplex PCR, the TCRdb table keeps only in-frame clones and is missing some. The table records some 80,000 clones, around nine tenths of them present only once. Material: peripheral blood. These receptors were collected from a human donor in a cohort sampled during active COVID-19. Both conserved end residues are part of each CDR3. Each record gives: CDR3 DNA, CDR3 protein, D gene, V gene, clone size, J gene. A D gene is named only where the DNA matches it firmly. Clone size is given for some rows only: seen once, a few or many times, or a class if the clone is expanded.

CDR3 DNA: TGCGCCACCGGGGGGACAACGAACACCGGGGAGCTGTTTTTT; CDR3 protein: CATGGTTNTGELFF; D gene: .; V gene: TRBV5-1; clone size: .; J gene: TRBJ2-2
CDR3 DNA: TGTGCCAGCAGCCGTCAGGGCTGGCGTACAGATACGCAGTATTTT; CDR3 protein: CASSRQGWRTDTQYF; D gene: .; V gene: TRBV5-6; clone size: .; J gene: TRBJ2-3
CDR3 DNA: TGTGCCAGCAACCCGACAGGGGCCGAGCAGTACTTC; CDR3 protein: CASNPTGAEQYF; D gene: TRBD1; V gene: TRBV6-6; clone size: .; J gene: TRBJ2-7
CDR3 DNA: TGTGCCAGCAGTAAAGGACTACAAGTATGGAATGAGCAGTTCTTC; CDR3 protein: CASSKGLQVWNEQFF; D gene: .; V gene: TRBV6-6; clone size: .; J gene: TRBJ2-1
CDR3 DNA: TGTGCCAGCAGCATAGCGGGAGTTCCCTACACAGATACGCAGTATTTT; CDR3 protein: CASSIAGVPYTDTQYF; D gene: TRBD2; V gene: TRBV28; clone size: .; J gene: TRBJ2-3
CDR3 DNA: TGTGCCAGCAGCTCGAAAATGGGCGGGGGGGCCACAGATACGCAGTATTTT; CDR3 protein: CASSSKMGGGATDTQYF; D gene: TRBD2; V gene: TRBV5-4; clone size: .; J gene: TRBJ2-3
CDR3 DNA: TGTGCCAGCAGTTTACACAAACTATATGGCTACACCTTC; CDR3 protein: CASSLHKLYGYTF; D gene: .; V gene: TRBV27; clone size: .; J gene: TRBJ1-2
CDR3 DNA: TGTGCCAGCAGCTTTGGACTAGCGGGAGGTCTCTCCTACGAGCAGTACTTC; CDR3 protein: CASSFGLAGGLSYEQYF; D gene: TRBD2; V gene: TRBV5-4; clone size: .; J gene: TRBJ2-7
CDR3 DNA: TGTGCCAGCAGCTTAGGAGGAGGGCGGGGAGTCGCTCAAGAGACCCAGTACTTC; CDR3 protein: CASSLGGGRGVAQETQYF; D gene: .; V gene: TRBV7-9; clone size: once; J gene: TRBJ2-5
CDR3 DNA: TGCGCCAGCAGCCAAGATGTAGCGGGAGGGGTGCGGAACGAGCAGTACTTC; CDR3 protein: CASSQDVAGGVRNEQYF; D gene: TRBD2; V gene: TRBV4-1; clone size: .; J gene: TRBJ2-7
CDR3 DNA: TGTGCCAGCAGCTTAAGTCTAGCGTCGAACACCGGGGAGCTGTTTTTT; CDR3 protein: CASSLSLASNTGELFF; D gene: .; V gene: TRBV7-2; clone size: .; J gene: TRBJ2-2
CDR3 DNA: TGCGCCAGCGCGCGGCTAGCGGGGGCAACCGGGGAGCTGTTTTTT; CDR3 protein: CASARLAGATGELFF; D gene: TRBD2; V gene: TRBV10-2; clone size: .; J gene: TRBJ2-2
CDR3 DNA: TGTGCCAGTACCACAATCGCCGGGACAGGGGGCAATCAGCCCCAGCATTTT; CDR3 protein: CASTTIAGTGGNQPQHF; D gene: TRBD1; V gene: TRBV19; clone size: .; J gene: TRBJ1-5
CDR3 DNA: TGTGCCAGCAGCCGGACTAGCGGAAAAAACACAGATACGCAGTATTTT; CDR3 protein: CASSRTSGKNTDTQYF; D gene: TRBD2; V gene: TRBV7-2; clone size: .; J gene: TRBJ2-3